This TCR beta chain came from a study of beta chain features in type 1 diabetes. At the level of the study: Healthy donors resembled patients in age, gender and cell yields. Study-wide points: Significant though moderate, a shortening of TCRB CDR3s appeared in all four CD4+ subsets of Type 1 diabetes patients. An over-representation of cells with high TCR expression could result from cDNA sequencing. Sampled from patients, naive, central memory and Treg TCRB repertoires appeared more similar than those sampled from healthy donors.

This clone was seen only a few times. No antigen is known for it. Using CD45RO/CCR7/CD25/CD127/CD95/CD27, CD4+ naive, central memory, regulatory and stem cell-like memory cells were sorted. Since all of the isolated RNA was reverse transcribed, expressed TCRB transcripts were what got sequenced. The method was immunoSEQ multiplex PCR; TCRdb's version includes in-frame clones alone and lacks a portion of them. Of 300,000 to 450,000 clones listed, roughly 9.8% are singletons. Material: central memory CD4+ T cells from blood. The sequence was collected from a man aged 25 to 45 with type 1 diabetes.

Here the CDR3 DNA reads TGTGCCAGCAGCTTAGGGTCAGCCCCAACTAATGAAAAACTGTTTTTT. Its protein is CASSLGSAPTNEKLFF. The chain couples TRBV7-2 to TRBJ1-4; no clear D gene. Germline V gene sequence: CDR1 SGHTA, CDR2 FQGNSA. The CDR3 extends over 16 amino acids. Trimming removed 1 base from V and 0 bases from J, with 9 bases in between.